This paragraph covers one TCR beta chain sequence. Its antigen has not been determined. No base qualities exist here, and no much larger clone lies one base off it. Explained via the paper, the time point label denotes: newly diagnosed GD, antithyroid drugs for less than 3 months. For both TCR sequencing and RNA sequencing, RNA was extracted from PBMCs in TRIzol. The diagnosis of Graves' disease followed American Thyroid Association guidelines. Patients for the study were recruited at an endocrinology department in Xi'an, China. Each patient gave about 9.1 milliliters of peripheral blood, collected in an EDTA anticoagulant tube. Ficoll Paque Plus density gradient separation was used to isolate PBMCs, and no further T cell sorting was performed. An Agilent 2100 Bioanalyzer and agarose gel were used to assess RNA quality, and a NanoDrop 2000 was used to measure RNA concentration. This record comes from a study of regulatory T cells in long-lasting Graves disease (dated by TCRdb to about 2021). For the wider study: Newly diagnosed Graves' disease patients had taken antithyroid drugs for less than 3 months. A total of about 35 samples underwent TCR sequencing, from around 13 patients with persistent Graves' disease and some 20 patients with newly diagnosed Graves' disease. Persistent Graves' disease patients were compared with newly diagnosed Graves' disease patients by peripheral blood TCR sequencing and RNA sequencing. The study was conducted in China and was registered as a clinical trial.

The paper's findings and limits, for the study overall: Persistent patients shared more public clonotypes among themselves (approximately 2,500) than newly diagnosed patients did (roughly 920). Compared with newly diagnosed patients, persistent Graves' disease patients had lower TCR Shannon entropy and fewer highly expanded clones, which suggests clonal expansion. The small sample size was acknowledged by the authors as a limitation that may reduce accuracy. The study examined only peripheral blood because the primary lesion, thyroid tissue, could not be accessed. Preferential use of TRBV28, TRBJ1-2 and TRBJ2-5 was observed in persistent disease, whereas TRBV20-1 and TRBJ2-1 were favored in newly diagnosed disease. Sequencing and analysis were restricted to the TCR beta chain.

Libraries were prepared through multiplex PCR. Sequencer: Illumina HiSeq 4000. TCR beta libraries were built with iRepertoire HTBI primers and Arm-PCR amplification of CDR3 regions. PCR products were gel purified before sequencing. As for the original processing: Gene usage analysis of CDR3 amino acid clonotypes used the roughly 60 TRBV and around 13 TRBJ segments found across samples. Filtered high-quality paired reads were merged into contigs using COPE and FqMerger. BLAST was used to align contigs to the IMGT TRBV, TRBD and TRBJ reference genes, and CDR3 was defined following IMGT. Highly expanded clones were defined as clonotypes with a frequency above 0.1%. Shannon entropy was used to measure repertoire diversity, and the Gini coefficient was used to measure V-J evenness. A clonotype was considered public if more than one individual shared it. Through fastp at Q25 and MiXCR, TCRdb rebuilt clones from the public reads, retaining in-frame beta chains. Each CDR3 protein appears once, grouped with its most common genes and DNA. The V and J calls were not made by the authors but by TCRdb's processing. The sample profile shows some 600,000 distinct CDR3 sequences; about 16% of them were found once. The leading ten clones occupy more than 10% of the sample.

According to the germline V gene (reference sequence), CDR1 reads PRHDT and CDR2 reads FYEKMQ. The germline V and J ends show losses of 0 bases and 5 bases respectively, and no gene match explains 5 bases of the junction. Counted from cysteine to phenylalanine, this CDR3 has 15 amino acids. Of all the DNA, just the CDR3 is kept, 45 bases in frame from base 1. These data were also filed under a second study, of T cells in Graves' hyperthyroidism and ophthalmopathy. According to the second study: Stable Graves' hyperthyroidism was defined as the absence of progression to ophthalmopathy over 18 months of follow-up. Hyperthyroidism patients were newly diagnosed, with disease duration under 2 months, and aged 18 to 65 years. Patients with uncontrolled infections, other autoimmune diseases, pregnancy or lactation were excluded. Diagnoses were established on the basis of clinical symptoms, serum thyroxine and TRAb, thyroid ultrasound, and orbital computed tomography. The first round of RT-PCR for the TCR CDR3 was performed with the HTBI primer set and the Qiagen OneStep RT-PCR kit. Most expanded thyroid clonotypes (frequency above 0.001) were also detected in blood, a finding suggesting that blood repertoires may reflect thyroid immune responses. A 13 V-J signature model separated ophthalmopathy from stable hyperthyroidism, with roughly 88% sensitivity and just under 84% specificity in cross-validation and 80%/75% in testing. In validation, the model predicted progression to ophthalmopathy a median of about 6.5 months before onset, with 70% to 71% sensitivity and roughly 77% specificity. To identify TCR V-J signatures that set the groups apart, the researchers used a discovery cohort of more than 95 patients, made up of roughly 45 with Graves' ophthalmopathy and approximately 57 with stable Graves' hyperthyroidism. An independent validation cohort of under 20 hyperthyroidism patients and about 15 patients who later progressed to ophthalmopathy tested prospective prediction of ophthalmopathy. The 75 to 100 discovery patients were randomly split 7:3 into training and test sets. In addition, the study compared T-cell repertoires in thyroid tissue and in blood from about 6 Graves' hyperthyroidism patients. Once sampling was done, hyperthyroidism patients were given methimazole at a starting dose of 30 mg daily, whereas ophthalmopathy patients were given high-dose intravenous methylprednisolone. The libraries were constructed in a second round of multiplex PCR and then size-selected and purified. The libraries were sequenced on an Illumina HiSeq2000 using paired-end 100 bp reads. Raw data were processed with SOAPnuke, discarding reads with adapters, uncalled bases, mean Phred below 15, or no exact constant-primer or identifier match. High-quality paired reads were merged with COPE v1.2.5, and unique nucleotide sequences were defined as clonotypes. MiTCR v1.1 was used to align clonotypes to the IMGT TRBV, TRBD and TRBJ reference segments. The analysis included only V-J combinations with a frequency above 0.0001, which together covered roughly 99% of the repertoires. The TCS score was defined as F50 (clonal expansion) divided by E x V (chaos), with BLOSUM62-based TCRdist calculated between CDR3 peptides within each V-J. Welch's t-statistics and random forest reduced just over 500 V-J features to 10 to 15, which were used in a naive Bayes classifier (R e1071). Sample size was not statistically predetermined, and investigators were not blinded to group allocation. The paper reports TCR Vbeta CDR3 sequencing of about 140 peripheral blood samples: around 41 ophthalmopathy, about 75 hyperthyroidism and around 17 progressor patients.

The specimen was peripheral blood mononuclear cells (PBMCs), collected at new diagnosis, from a patient treated with antithyroid drugs. The chain employs TRBV13 and TRBJ2-7, with TRBD1 identical over 9 junction bases. The clonotype was recovered from a man aged 18 to 35 with Graves disease. Donor details come from another sample of the same person, matched by shared clones. The DNA sequence follows: TGTGCCAGCAGCTTAGGGGGGACAGGGAACCACGAGCAGTACTTC. Its coded protein is CASSLGGTGNHEQYF.